The sequence of this T cell receptor (beta chain) was determined in a study of spatial heterogeneity in lung cancer. Study details: Sequences of the beta chain were consistently detected in greater numbers than alpha-chain sequences. Each distinct TCR and UMI combination averaged more than ten appearances in raw reads. Study-level results: Expanded intratumoral alpha and beta TCR counts tracked tumor mutation counts.

This clonotype is categorized as medium-sized (0.01 to 0.1%). The antigen is undetermined. Found in a library prepared for alpha chains, this beta chain is an off-target read, and its abundance has little meaning. Time point given: sample taken at primary tumor resection. Samples were obtained from more than 70 donors, all untreated early-stage non-small cell lung cancer patients. In each case, whole RNA from tumor, nontumor lung or frozen PBMC was sequenced unsorted. TCRdb re-called the 5' RACE reads through MiXCR, storing one row per CDR3 protein. The sample carries over 5,500 distinct CDR3 sequences, less than 15% recorded once. This specimen was lung tumor tissue, taken at surgery. The source is a male donor with early-stage non-small cell lung cancer.

This CDR3 is CAIGKEAGAGETQYF. CDR3 bases: TGTGCCATCGGGAAGGAAGCGGGAGCTGGGGAGACCCAGTACTTC. The chain carries TRBV10-3 and TRBJ2-5; 8 nucleotides align to TRBD2. The CDR3 is 15 amino acids. Germline V CDR1 and CDR2: ENHRY, SYGVKD. V lost 8 bases, J lost 5 bases, and 13 bases stayed unmatched.